Following are 26 T cell receptor beta chains from one sample sequenced in a study of T cells in Graves' hyperthyroidism and ophthalmopathy. RNA transcripts served as the template for amplifying TCR beta CDR3 regions. HTBI primers were used for first-round RT-PCR of the TCR CDR3. TCRdb independently ran MiXCR on the multiplex PCR reads; one entry per CDR3 protein. The table has about 380,000 distinct CDR3 sequences, approximately 18% seen once. The specimen sequenced was blood. The receptors were gathered from a man between 18 and 35 years old with Graves' ophthalmopathy.

Points on this clonotype: It may be a read error: a sequence one base away is much more abundant. The gene calls are TRBV6-5 and TRBJ2-7; 10 nucleotides align to TRBD2. The J segment lost 4 bases and the V segment lost 8 bases, leaving 14 bases of the junction unmatched. The CDR3 totals 16 residues. CDR1 is MNHEY, CDR2 SVGAGI, per germline. The DNA for the CDR3 is TGTGCCAGCGGTTCCCCATTACTAGCGGGGACTTACGAGCAGTACTTC. Protein: CASGSPLLAGTYEQYF.

This clonotype was seen many times. V gene TRBV2 combines with J gene TRBJ2-1; no clear D. Per germline, CDR1 SNHLY and CDR2 FYNNEI. The CDR3 has 16 residues. Trimming removed 3 bases at V and 5 bases at J, with 17 bases between. CDR3 in amino acids: CASSEIRQPINNEQFF. The CDR3 region has the DNA TGTGCCAGCAGTGAGATTCGGCAGCCCATCAACAATGAGCAGTTCTTC.

The V gene is TRBV6-5, the J gene TRBJ2-5; 13 bases are a match to TRBD2. In germline, CDR1 is MNHEY, CDR2 SVGAGI. The CDR3 is 19 residues long. V trimming: 0 bases; J trimming: 5 bases; junction bases outside the gene matches: 12. This CDR3 is CASSYSSSTSGGAFETQYF. CDR3 DNA: TGTGCCAGCAGTTACTCGTCTTCCACTAGCGGGGGGGCCTTCGAGACCCAGTACTTC.

This clonotype has only a few counts. The rearrangement uses TRBV20-1 and TRBJ2-5; possibly TRBD1 for D (6 bases). The V gene's germline CDR1 is DFQATT and CDR2 SNEGSKA (reference sequence). The CDR3 runs to 13 residues. Trimming pared 3 bases from V and 5 bases from J, leaving 13 bases between. CDR3 nucleotides: TGCAGTGCTAGGTCCACAGGGCACGAGACCCAGTACTTC. Amino acids: CSARSTGHETQYF.

This clonotype occurred many times. This chain joins TRBV18 and TRBJ1-1; the D gene is possibly TRBD1 (6 bases). From germline, CDR1 is KGHSH and CDR2 LQKENI. The CDR3 is 12 residues long. The V gene lost 6 bases and the J gene lost 4 bases, with 9 bases spanning the gap. DNA for the CDR3: TGTGCCAGCTCCCCAGGGGTCACTGAAGCTTTCTTT. Translation gives CASSPGVTEAFF.

This clonotype was seen repeatedly, ten times or more. The V and J genes are TRBV20-1 and TRBJ1-2; 7 positions agree with TRBD1. The V and J ends lost 5 bases and 8 bases, in that order; junction bases with no gene match: 11. There are 13 residues in the CDR3. CDR1 and CDR2 from the germline V gene are DFQATT and SNEGSKA (reference sequence). The CDR3 protein is CSAPVPGGRGYTF. The CDR3 bases are TGCAGTGCTCCCGTCCCAGGGGGAAGGGGCTACACCTTC.

This clonotype was counted only a few times. V usage is TRBV10-3 and J usage is TRBJ2-1; TRBD2 matches 12 bases. The V segment lost 5 bases and the J segment 5 bases; nucleotides outside the gene matches: 10. This CDR3 is built from 17 residues. The germline CDR1 and CDR2 sequences are ENHRY and SYGVKD. The CDR3 here is CAISPFPTSGGHNEQFF. CDR3 bases: TGTGCCATCAGTCCGTTCCCGACTAGCGGGGGCCACAATGAGCAGTTCTTC.

The DNA for the CDR3 is TGCAGTGCTAGGGCCGGGGGGGCCGAAGAGACCCAGTACTTC. This sequence encodes CSARAGGAEETQYF. J is TRBJ2-5 and V is TRBV20-1, with 8 bases aligning to TRBD2. CDR1 is DFQATT and CDR2 is SNEGSKA in the germline V gene (reference sequence). CDR3 length: 14 residues. V lost 3 bases, J lost 3 bases, and 6 bases stayed unmatched.

This clonotype occurred many times. V and J are TRBV3-1 and TRBJ1-2, with D unresolved. The V end lost 1 base, the J end lost 5 bases, and 14 bases lay between the germline ends. Germline V gives CDR1 LGHDT, CDR2 YNNKEL (reference sequence). The length of the CDR3 is 15 residues. CDR3 sequence (DNA): TGTGCCAGCAGCCAAGGCCCTGGTAGAGGGTATGGCTACACCTTC. This gives the protein CASSQGPGRGYGYTF. Drawing the rest from reference TRBV3-1 and TRBJ1-2, the complete variable domain is DTAVSQTPKYLVTQMGNDKSIKCEQNLGHDTMYWYKQDSKKFLKIMFSYNNKELIINETVPNRFSPKSPDKAHLNLHINSLELGDSAVYFCASSQGPGRGYGYTFGSGTRLTVV.

The table lists this clonotype with many counts. The CDR3 nucleotides read TGCGCCAGCAGCTTGTTGGGGGGAGGAGGAAACATTCAGTACTTC. Translated: CASSLLGGGGNIQYF. This rearrangement joins TRBV5-1 to TRBJ2-4, with D possibly matching TRBD2 (6 bases). The CDR3 extends over 15 amino acids. Germline V gene data show CDR1 as SGHRS and CDR2 as YFSETQ. The V end lost 1 base, the J end lost 6 bases, and 14 bases lay between the germline ends.

This clonotype was seen a few times. The V and J genes are TRBV4-3 and TRBJ1-5, with a weak D call TRBD1 (5 bases). Trimming shortened V by 1 base and J by 6 bases, and 13 bases separated the two germline ends. Germline-derived CDR1 and CDR2 are LGHNA and YSLEER. The CDR3 runs 15 residues. The CDR3 loop is CASSQVAGVGQPQHF. For the CDR3, the DNA is TGCGCCAGCAGCCAAGTGGCGGGGGTGGGTCAGCCCCAGCATTTT.

This clonotype occurred a few times. The chain couples TRBV24-1 to TRBJ1-1, with TRBD1 identical over 8 bases. Germline V CDR1 and CDR2: KGHDR, SFDVKD. Losses at the gene ends were 4 bases for V and 5 bases for J; bases not matched to a gene: 8. This CDR3 has 15 residues. DNA for the CDR3: TGTGCCACCAGTGACAGCGGACAGGGAGGGACTGAAGCTTTCTTT. Its protein is CATSDSGQGGTEAFF.

This clonotype was observed a handful of times. V gene TRBV3-1 combines with J gene TRBJ2-5, with D possibly matching TRBD2 (6 bases). CDR1 and CDR2 from the germline V gene are LGHDT and YNNKEL (reference sequence). The V and J ends lost 2 bases and 1 base respectively, with 11 bases between them. CDR3 size: 15 residues. The CDR3 loop is CASSQLLGGQETQYF. In DNA, the CDR3 is TGTGCCAGCAGCCAACTCCTGGGGGGCCAAGAGACCCAGTACTTC.

In its sample, this clonotype was seen a few times. The chain recombines TRBV5-6 with TRBJ2-2; 7 positions match TRBD1. The V and J ends lost 5 bases and 6 bases, in that order; junction bases with no gene match: 4. The CDR3 loop spans 13 amino acids. Looked up from germline, CDR1 is SGHDT and CDR2 is YYEEEE. The CDR3 DNA follows: TGTGCCAGCAGAGCAGACAGGGCCGGGGAGCTGTTTTTT. Amino acid sequence: CASRADRAGELFF.

The chain joins TRBV29-1 to TRBJ1-1; 11 nucleotides align to TRBD1. Per the germline V gene, CDR1 is SQVTM and CDR2 is ANQGSEA. CDR3 length: 14 residues. V lost 0 bases to trimming and J lost 13 bases; unmatched junction nucleotides: 10. The CDR3, as DNA: TGCAGCGTTGAAGACACGGGGACAGGGGGGATTTTTTTCTTT. Translation gives CSVEDTGTGGIFFF.

This clonotype was seen a handful of times. The chain joins TRBV29-1 to TRBJ1-1; D may be TRBD1 (6 bases). The CDR3 has 16 residues. V lost 0 bases, J lost 5 bases, and 19 bases lay in between. Germline CDR1 SQVTM, CDR2 ANQGSEA. CDR3 coding DNA: TGCAGCGTTGAAGACTGGGTCGGGAAGGGGGGGACTGAAGCTTTCTTT. Residues: CSVEDWVGKGGTEAFF.

This chain connects TRBV24-1 to TRBJ2-1; TRBD2 might be the D (6 bases). Trimming pared 4 bases from V and 3 bases from J, leaving 6 bases between. There are 13 residues in the CDR3. The germline V gene encodes CDR1 KGHDR and CDR2 SFDVKD. CDR3 residues: CATSETSYNEQFF. The DNA for the CDR3 is TGTGCCACCAGTGAGACTAGCTACAATGAGCAGTTCTTC.

This clonotype was counted ten times or more. This chain uses TRBV6-1 with TRBJ2-7, with 7 bases identical to TRBD2. This CDR3 is built from 17 residues. V lost 5 bases, J lost 0 bases, and 13 bases stayed unmatched. CDR1 MNHNS and CDR2 SASEGT come from the germline V gene. CDR3 sequence (DNA): TGTGCCAGCAGTTCGACAGTTTCTCTAGCGGTCTCCTACGAGCAGTACTTC. It specifies CASSSTVSLAVSYEQYF.

This clonotype occurred many times. The CDR3 loop is CASSQGTDNYGYTF. The CDR3 coding sequence is TGTGCCAGCAGCCAAGGGACAGATAACTATGGCTACACCTTC. The chain employs TRBV3-1 and TRBJ1-2, with TRBD1 as a possible D gene (6 bases). V dropped 1 base and J dropped 1 base, with 7 bases sitting between them. The V gene's germline CDR1 is LGHDT and CDR2 YNNKEL (reference sequence). The CDR3 spans 14 residues.

The chain uses TRBV18 and TRBJ2-1; D is uncertain. The CDR3 consists of 13 residues. Germline V gene sequence: CDR1 KGHSH, CDR2 LQKENI. V was cut by 5 bases and J by 4 bases, with 9 bases left in between. CDR3 protein: CASSSSLYNEQFF. For the CDR3, the DNA is TGTGCCAGCTCATCCTCCCTATACAATGAGCAGTTCTTC.

This clonotype was detected ten times or more. This chain connects TRBV2 to TRBJ1-3, with no clear D. The V and J ends lost 6 bases and 2 bases respectively, with 8 bases between them. Germline V gives CDR1 SNHLY, CDR2 FYNNEI. The CDR3 has 13 residues. Written as DNA, the CDR3 is TGTGCCAGCAGGGGAGAGACTGGAAACACCATATATTTT. Translated, it gives CASRGETGNTIYF.

This clonotype was detected many times. The V call is TRBV15, the J call TRBJ2-3; 11 nucleotides agree with TRBD2. In germline, CDR1 is LNHNV, CDR2 YYDKDF (reference sequence). Trimming took 2 bases from V and 2 from J; bases not matched to a gene: 3. The CDR3 covers 16 residues. The CDR3 nucleotides read TGTGCCACCAGCAGACTAGCGGGGGGAAACACAGATACGCAGTATTTT. Protein: CATSRLAGGNTDTQYF.

At least ten counts were recorded for this clonotype. The chain carries TRBV12-3 or TRBV12-4 and TRBJ1-5; D is possibly TRBD1 (6 bases). There are 17 residues in the CDR3. V lost 5 bases, J lost 1 base, and 18 bases lay in between. CDR3 region: CASSRLTGPLSNQPQHF. The CDR3, as DNA: TGTGCCAGCAGTCGCCTGACAGGCCCACTGAGCAATCAGCCCCAGCATTTT.

The gene calls are TRBV5-1 and TRBJ2-7; 8 nucleotides match TRBD2. Germline V gene sequence: CDR1 SGHRS, CDR2 YFSETQ. Losses at the gene ends were 0 bases for V and 4 bases for J; bases not matched to a gene: 9. This CDR3 has 16 residues. The CDR3 nucleotides read TGCGCCAGCAGCTTGGTCCCGGCGGGAGGAGGTTACGAGCAGTACTTC. Amino acid sequence: CASSLVPAGGGYEQYF. Combining the CDR3 with reference TRBV5-1 and TRBJ2-7 gives the whole variable domain KAGVTQTPRYLIKTRGQQVTLSCSPISGHRSVSWYQQTPGQGLQFLFEYFSETQRNKGNFPGRFSGRQFSNSRSEMNVSTLELGDSALYLCASSLVPAGGGYEQYFGPGTRLTVT.

This clonotype was seen repeatedly, ten times or more. This rearrangement joins TRBV7-3 to TRBJ2-1; TRBD1 or TRBD2 may be the D gene (5 bases each). The CDR3 totals 15 residues. Trimming cost V 6 bases and J 5 bases, with 17 bases left between them. The germline V gene encodes CDR1 SGHTA and CDR2 FQGTGA. The CDR3 sequence: CASSPAGAGNNEQFF. DNA for the CDR3: TGTGCCAGCAGTCCCGCCGGGGCTGGAAACAATGAGCAGTTCTTC.

This clonotype has a count of ten or more. The chain employs TRBV6-1 and TRBJ2-1; a weak D match, TRBD1 (5 bases). The germline CDR1 and CDR2 sequences are MNHNS and SASEGT. The CDR3 contains 16 residues. Deletions cut 3 bases from V and 0 bases from J, with 12 bases between. The CDR3 loop is CASSEGRSFSYNEQFF. The CDR3 DNA follows: TGTGCCAGCAGTGAGGGGCGGTCTTTCTCCTACAATGAGCAGTTCTTC.